This T cell receptor (beta chain) was sequenced in a study of identical twins. A universal primer site was incorporated via template switching, and the cDNA contained unique molecular identifiers. TCRdb recomputed calls from the 5' RACE reads with MiXCR, one row per CDR3 protein. The table records hundreds of thousands of distinct CDR3 sequences, roughly 6.2% of them present only once. The table lists this clonotype with a few counts. Its antigen is unidentified. Overall study findings and caveats: Models underestimated how often monozygotic twins shared out-of-frame TCR alpha.

Germline CDR1 and CDR2: MDHEN and SYDVKM. V shed 4 bases and J shed 5 bases, with 9 bases lying between them. This CDR3 comprises 13 residues. Sequences were obtained from naive T cells sorted from blood. The receptor comes from a man between 18 and 29 years old in good health. The gene calls are TRBV28 and TRBJ2-1; D unresolved. The CDR3 protein is CASSWDVDNEQFF. In nucleotides, the CDR3 is TGTGCCAGCAGTTGGGATGTGGACAATGAGCAGTTCTTC.